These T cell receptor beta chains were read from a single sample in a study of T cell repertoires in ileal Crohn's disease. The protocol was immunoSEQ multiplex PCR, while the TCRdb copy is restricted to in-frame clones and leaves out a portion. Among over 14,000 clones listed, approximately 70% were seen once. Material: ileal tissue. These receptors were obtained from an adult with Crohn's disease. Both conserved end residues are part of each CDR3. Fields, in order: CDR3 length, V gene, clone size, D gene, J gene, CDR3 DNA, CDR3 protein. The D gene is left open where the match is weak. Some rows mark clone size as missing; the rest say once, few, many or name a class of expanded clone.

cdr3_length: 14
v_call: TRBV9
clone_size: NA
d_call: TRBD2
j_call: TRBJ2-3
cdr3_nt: TGTGCCAGCAGCGTACTTTCGGGGGAGGGTACGCAGTATTTT
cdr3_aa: CASSVLSGEGTQYF

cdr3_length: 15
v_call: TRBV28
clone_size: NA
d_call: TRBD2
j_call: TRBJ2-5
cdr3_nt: TGTGCCAGCAGTTTGCGGAGCGGGGGGGGAGAGACCCAGTACTTC
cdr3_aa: CASSLRSGGGETQYF

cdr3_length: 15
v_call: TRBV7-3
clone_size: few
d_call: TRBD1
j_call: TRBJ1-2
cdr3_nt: TGTGCCAGCAGCTTAGGGACAGGGGAGTCGGGTGGCTACACCTTC
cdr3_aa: CASSLGTGESGGYTF

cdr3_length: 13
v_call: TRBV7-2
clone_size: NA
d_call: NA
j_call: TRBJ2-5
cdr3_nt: TGTGCCAGCAGCTTAAGGCTTGAGGAGACCCAGTACTTC
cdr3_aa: CASSLRLEETQYF

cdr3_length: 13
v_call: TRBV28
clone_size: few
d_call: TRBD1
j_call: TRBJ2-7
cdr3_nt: TGTGCCAGCAGCCCGGACAGGGGGAGAGAGCAGTACTTC
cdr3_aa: CASSPDRGREQYF

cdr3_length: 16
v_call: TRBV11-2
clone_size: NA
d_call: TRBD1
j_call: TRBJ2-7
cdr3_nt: TGTGCCAGCAGCTTAGGCCCCACAGGGGGCATCGACGAGCAGTACTTC
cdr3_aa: CASSLGPTGGIDEQYF

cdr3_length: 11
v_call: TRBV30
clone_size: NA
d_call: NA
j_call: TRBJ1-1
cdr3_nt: TGTGCCTTAAGAAGGGTCACTGAAGCTTTCTTT
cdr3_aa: CALRRVTEAFF

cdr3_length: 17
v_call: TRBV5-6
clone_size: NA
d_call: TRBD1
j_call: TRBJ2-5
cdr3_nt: TGTGCCAGCAGCTTGAAGGGACAGGGGGGATGGCAAGAGACCCAGTACTTC
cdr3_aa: CASSLKGQGGWQETQYF

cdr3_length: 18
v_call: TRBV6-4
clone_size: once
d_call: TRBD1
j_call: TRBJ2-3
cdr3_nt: TGTGCCAGCAGCGGAACCCTACTCGACAGGGTGTTGGCAGATACGCAGTATTTT
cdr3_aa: CASSGTLLDRVLADTQYF

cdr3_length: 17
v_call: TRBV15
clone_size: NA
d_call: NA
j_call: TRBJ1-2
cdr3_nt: TGTGCCACCAGCAGAGATTTAGGATCGGCAGCGGAACTGGGCTACACCTTC
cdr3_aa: CATSRDLGSAAELGYTF

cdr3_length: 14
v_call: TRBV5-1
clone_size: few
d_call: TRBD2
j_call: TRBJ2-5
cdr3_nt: TGCGCCAGCAGGGCTAGCGGGGGGTTAGAGACCCAGTACTTC
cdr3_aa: CASRASGGLETQYF

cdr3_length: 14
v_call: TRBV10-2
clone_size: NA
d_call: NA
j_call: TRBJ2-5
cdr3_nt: TGCGCCAGCAGTCATCTACAGGGTAGAGAGACCCAGTACTTC
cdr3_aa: CASSHLQGRETQYF

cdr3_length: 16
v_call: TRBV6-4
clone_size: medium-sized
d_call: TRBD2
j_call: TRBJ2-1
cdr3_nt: TGTGCCAGCAGTGACTCCGGGGGGGCCACTTACAATGAGCAGTTCTTC
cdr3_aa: CASSDSGGATYNEQFF

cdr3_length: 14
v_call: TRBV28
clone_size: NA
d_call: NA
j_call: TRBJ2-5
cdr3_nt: TGTGCCAGCAGTTTACCCGGGCAGGGCGAGACCCAGTACTTC
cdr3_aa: CASSLPGQGETQYF

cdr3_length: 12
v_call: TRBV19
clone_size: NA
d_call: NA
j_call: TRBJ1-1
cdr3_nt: TGTGCCAGTAGTCCGACCTTGAACGAAGCTTTCTTT
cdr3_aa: CASSPTLNEAFF

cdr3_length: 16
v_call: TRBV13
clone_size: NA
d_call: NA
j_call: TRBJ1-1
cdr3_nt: TGTGCCAGCAGCTTAACTGGAGGGGTGTGGAACACTGAAGCTTTCTTT
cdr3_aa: CASSLTGGVWNTEAFF

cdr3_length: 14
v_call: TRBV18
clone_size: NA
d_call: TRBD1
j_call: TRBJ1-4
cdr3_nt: TGTGCCAGCTCACCTACAGGGGGCTATGAAAAACTGTTTTTT
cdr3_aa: CASSPTGGYEKLFF

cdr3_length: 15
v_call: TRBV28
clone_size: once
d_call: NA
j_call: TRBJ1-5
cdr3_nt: TGTGCCAGCAGTTTTGAGAGGGGACGAACTCAGCCCCAGCATTTT
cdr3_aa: CASSFERGRTQPQHF

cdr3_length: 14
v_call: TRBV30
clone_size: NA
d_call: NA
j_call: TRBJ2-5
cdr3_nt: TGTGCCTGGAGTGTACTAGGGGAAGGGGCGACCCAGTACTTC
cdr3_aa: CAWSVLGEGATQYF

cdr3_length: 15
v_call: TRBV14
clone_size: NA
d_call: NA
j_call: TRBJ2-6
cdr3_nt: TGTGCCAGCAGCCAAGTCTGGGCTGGGGCCAACGTCCTGACTTTC
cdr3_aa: CASSQVWAGANVLTF

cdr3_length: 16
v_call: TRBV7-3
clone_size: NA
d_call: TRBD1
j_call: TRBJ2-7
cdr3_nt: TGTGCCAGCAGCTTCCAAGACAGGGTAAATCGGTACGAGCAGTACTTC
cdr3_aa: CASSFQDRVNRYEQYF

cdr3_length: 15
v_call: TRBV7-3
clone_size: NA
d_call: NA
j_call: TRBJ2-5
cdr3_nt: TGTGCCAGCAGCTTAACGGGCAGCCTTGCTGAGACCCAGTACTTC
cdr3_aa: CASSLTGSLAETQYF

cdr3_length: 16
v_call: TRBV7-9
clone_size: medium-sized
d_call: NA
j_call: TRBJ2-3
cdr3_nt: TGTGCCAGCAGCTCCTTGGGAAGCGGTAGCACAGATACGCAGTATTTT
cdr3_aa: CASSSLGSGSTDTQYF

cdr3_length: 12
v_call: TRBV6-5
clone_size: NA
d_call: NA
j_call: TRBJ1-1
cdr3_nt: TGTGCCAGCACCCCGGGGGGGACTGAAGCTTTCTTT
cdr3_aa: CASTPGGTEAFF

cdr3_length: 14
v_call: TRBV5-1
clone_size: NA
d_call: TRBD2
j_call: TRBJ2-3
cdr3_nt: TGCGCCAGCAAGGCGGGGGGTGGCACAGATACGCAGTATTTT
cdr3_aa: CASKAGGGTDTQYF

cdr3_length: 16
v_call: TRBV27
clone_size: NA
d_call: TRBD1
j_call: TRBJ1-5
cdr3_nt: TGTGCCAGCAGTTTATCTACGACAGGGGGAAATCAGCCCCAGCATTTT
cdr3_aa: CASSLSTTGGNQPQHF

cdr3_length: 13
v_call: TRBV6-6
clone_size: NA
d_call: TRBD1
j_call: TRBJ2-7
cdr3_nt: TGTGCCACCGGGACAGGGGGCCGGGACGAGCAGTACTTC
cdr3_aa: CATGTGGRDEQYF

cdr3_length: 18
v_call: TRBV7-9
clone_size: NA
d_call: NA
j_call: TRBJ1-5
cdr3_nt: TGTGCCAGCAGCTTAGTTTCAAAATTGGGCTATAGCAATCAGCCCCAGCATTTT
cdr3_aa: CASSLVSKLGYSNQPQHF

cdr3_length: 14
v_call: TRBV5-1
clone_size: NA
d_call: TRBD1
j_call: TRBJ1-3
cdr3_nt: TGCGCCAGCAGCGGGACAGCAGATGGAAACACCATATATTTT
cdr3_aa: CASSGTADGNTIYF

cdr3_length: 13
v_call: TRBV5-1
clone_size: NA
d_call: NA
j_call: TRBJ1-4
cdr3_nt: TGCGCCAGCAGCTTGGGCGCCCAGGAAAAACTGTTTTTT
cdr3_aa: CASSLGAQEKLFF

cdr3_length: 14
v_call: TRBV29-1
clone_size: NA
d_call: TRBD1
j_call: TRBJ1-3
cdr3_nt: TGCAGCTTCTCCGACAGGGGCTCTGGAAACACCATATATTTT
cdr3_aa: CSFSDRGSGNTIYF

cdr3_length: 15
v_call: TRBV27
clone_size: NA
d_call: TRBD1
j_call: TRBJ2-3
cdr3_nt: TGTGCCAGCAGTTTCCGACAGGGGGCCTCAGATACGCAGTATTTT
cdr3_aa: CASSFRQGASDTQYF